Listed below are T cell receptor beta chains from one sample, sequenced in a study of blood T cell repertoires in COVID-19. Sequenced by immunoSEQ multiplex PCR; TCRdb stores in-frame clones only, minus some. Among about 180,000 clones, about 90% were seen once, and the ten largest hold around 2.6%. Sequenced material: peripheral blood. The receptor set was obtained from a man between 35 and 55 years old with active or convalescent COVID-19. Both conserved end residues are part of each CDR3. D genes are given only for firm matches. Size values are once, few and many counts, or a class for expanded clones, and some rows have none.

j_gene | abundance | d_gene | v_gene | CDR3aa | CDR3nt
TRBJ1-1 | NA | NA | TRBV4-1 | CASSQEVTNTEAFF | TGCGCCAGCAGCCAGGAGGTTACGAACACTGAAGCTTTCTTT
TRBJ2-7 | NA | TRBD1 | TRBV5-3 | CANPEGTGSYEQYF | TGTGCCAACCCTGAGGGGACAGGCTCCTACGAGCAGTACTTC
TRBJ1-2 | NA | NA | TRBV5-1 | CASSFGNKGYTF | TGCGCCAGCAGCTTCGGGAACAAAGGCTACACCTTC
TRBJ1-4 | NA | NA | TRBV7-2 | CASSLGGRTNEKLFF | TGTGCCAGCAGCTTAGGGGGGCGAACTAATGAAAAACTGTTTTTT
TRBJ1-4 | few | NA | TRBV16 | CASSQSTVEKLFF | TGTGCCAGCAGCCAATCGACAGTCGAAAAACTGTTTTTT
TRBJ2-2 | NA | NA | TRBV19 | CASSILGSANTGELFF | TGTGCCAGTAGTATATTAGGCAGCGCGAACACCGGGGAGCTGTTTTTT
TRBJ1-1 | NA | NA | TRBV7-9 | CASSLQGSTEAFF | TGTGCCAGCAGCTTACAGGGGAGCACTGAAGCTTTCTTT
TRBJ2-1 | NA | NA | TRBV29-1 | CSVGRNVALRGEQFF | TGCAGCGTTGGTCGGAACGTGGCTTTACGGGGTGAGCAGTTCTTC
TRBJ1-2 | once | NA | TRBV6-2/TRBV6-3 | CASSYRGIHYGYTF | TGTGCCAGCAGTTATAGAGGGATCCACTATGGCTACACCTTC
TRBJ1-1 | NA | NA | TRBV7-2 | CASSLVSSPMNTEAFF | TGTGCCAGCAGCTTGGTCTCTAGTCCGATGAACACTGAAGCTTTCTTT
TRBJ2-2 | NA | NA | TRBV3-1/TRBV3-2 | CASRARRGIGELFF | TGTGCCAGCCGTGCTCGCAGGGGAATCGGGGAGCTGTTTTTT
TRBJ1-2 | NA | NA | TRBV7-9 | CASSLVRANYGYTF | TGTGCCAGCAGCTTAGTTCGGGCTAACTATGGCTACACCTTC
TRBJ2-7 | NA | TRBD2 | TRBV29-1 | CSVAGAYEQYF | TGCAGCGTGGCGGGGGCCTACGAGCAGTACTTC
TRBJ2-1 | few | TRBD2 | TRBV10-1 | CASSAAAGVTNEQFF | TGCGCCAGCAGTGCCGCTGCGGGGGTTACCAATGAGCAGTTCTTC
TRBJ1-5 | NA | TRBD1 | TRBV29-1 | CSVAGQGANQPQHF | TGCAGCGTTGCGGGACAGGGGGCCAATCAGCCCCAGCATTTT
TRBJ2-3 | NA | NA | TRBV28 | CASSPRGATDTQYF | TGTGCCAGCAGTCCCCGGGGGGCTACAGATACGCAGTATTTT
TRBJ2-3 | NA | TRBD1 | TRBV7-9 | CASSFDRGGTDTQYF | TGTGCCAGCAGCTTCGACAGGGGGGGGACAGATACGCAGTATTTT
TRBJ1-4 | NA | NA | TRBV3-1/TRBV3-2 | CASSASATNEKLFF | TGTGCCAGCAGCGCCAGTGCAACTAATGAAAAACTGTTTTTT
TRBJ1-2 | NA | TRBD1 | TRBV7-2 | CASSLAGRQGGYGYTF | TGTGCCAGCAGCTTAGCGGGAAGACAGGGTGGCTATGGCTACACCTTC
TRBJ1-2 | NA | TRBD1 | TRBV2 | CASRQQGAINYGYTF | TGTGCCAGCAGACAACAGGGGGCGATCAACTATGGCTACACCTTC
TRBJ2-1 | NA | NA | TRBV5-1 | CASSPVGGAGYNEQFF | TGCGCCAGCAGCCCAGTGGGGGGGGCGGGATACAATGAGCAGTTCTTC
TRBJ1-2 | NA | TRBD1 | TRBV5-8 | CASSPDRAGGYTF | TGTGCCAGCAGCCCGGACAGGGCGGGGGGCTACACCTTC
TRBJ1-1 | NA | NA | TRBV28 | CASSLLQGRNTEAFF | TGTGCCAGCAGTTTACTACAGGGACGCAACACTGAAGCTTTCTTT
TRBJ1-6 | once | NA | TRBV11-2 | CASSGGYGSPLHF | TGTGCCAGCAGCGGGGGCTACGGTTCACCCCTCCACTTT
TRBJ1-6 | few | TRBD1 | TRBV7-2 | CASSRYRPGQQYESSPLHF | TGTGCCAGCAGCCGCTATAGACCGGGACAGCAATATGAAAGTTCACCCCTCCACTTT
TRBJ1-5 | NA | NA | TRBV11-2 | CASSSGFYQPQHF | TGTGCCAGCAGCTCAGGCTTTTATCAGCCCCAGCATTTT
TRBJ2-3 | NA | NA | TRBV29-1 | CSVGLRGALTDTQYF | TGCAGCGTCGGGCTTCGCGGGGCCCTCACAGATACGCAGTATTTT
TRBJ2-2 | NA | TRBD2 | TRBV7-6 | CASSPPGLAAGELFF | TGTGCCAGCAGCCCGCCGGGACTAGCCGCCGGGGAGCTGTTTTTT
TRBJ1-1 | NA | NA | TRBV11-2 | CASSLQSSLNTEAFF | TGTGCCAGCAGCCTACAGTCTTCACTGAACACTGAAGCTTTCTTT
TRBJ2-1 | NA | TRBD1 | TRBV11-2 | CASSSVTGGRGEQFF | TGTGCCAGCAGCTCGGTGACAGGGGGCCGCGGTGAGCAGTTCTTC
TRBJ2-7 | NA | NA | TRBV6-2/TRBV6-3 | CASSYSRGSYEQYF | TGTGCCAGCAGTTACTCGCGGGGTTCCTACGAGCAGTACTTC
TRBJ2-7 | NA | TRBD1 | TRBV27 | CASSLTGGSYEQYF | TGTGCCAGCAGTTTAACAGGGGGCTCCTACGAGCAGTACTTC
TRBJ1-4 | NA | NA | TRBV4-1 | CASSQARREKLFF | TGCGCCAGCAGCCAAGCGCGTCGGGAAAAACTGTTTTTT
TRBJ2-7 | NA | TRBD2 | TRBV2 | CAGRGGASQEQYF | TGTGCCGGCCGGGGGGGCGCGTCCCAAGAGCAGTACTTC
TRBJ2-1 | few | NA | TRBV10-2 | CASSEPRGVTNEQFF | TGCGCCAGCAGTGAGCCCAGGGGGGTCACCAATGAGCAGTTCTTC
TRBJ2-1 | NA | NA | TRBV6-5 | CASSYSADFATFF | TGTGCCAGCAGTTACTCAGCCGACTTCGCCACGTTCTTC
TRBJ2-2 | NA | TRBD1 | TRBV6-5 | CASSYSRQGRAGELFF | TGTGCCAGCAGTTATTCCAGACAGGGCAGGGCCGGGGAGCTGTTTTTT
TRBJ1-6 | NA | TRBD1 | TRBV19 | CASSPGQASNSPLHF | TGTGCCAGTAGTCCAGGACAGGCAAGTAATTCACCCCTCCACTTT
TRBJ1-4 | NA | NA | TRBV5-1 | CASRPGGPPNEKLFF | TGCGCCAGCAGGCCGGGGGGGCCTCCTAATGAAAAACTGTTTTTT
TRBJ2-3 | NA | NA | TRBV27 | CASSSVAATSTDTQYF | TGTGCCAGCAGTTCAGTAGCGGCGACTAGCACAGATACGCAGTATTTT